The clone carrying this T cell receptor beta chain was seen more than once but under ten times. Its specificity is not known. Each CDR3 protein is one row after TCRdb ran MiXCR on the 5' RACE reads. The table lists hundreds of thousands of distinct CDR3 sequences, about 7.3% of them singletons. The sample comes from a study of identical twins. The J segment lost 3 bases and the V segment lost 5 bases, leaving 7 bases of the junction unmatched. This CDR3 has 15 residues. Germline assignment: CDR1 LNHNV and CDR2 YYDKDF (reference sequence). Study results and caveats: Within cord blood, abundant beta clonotypes carried fewer insertions, but memory repertoires showed no such trend. Twin pairs' shared out-of-frame alpha sequences were enriched in low generation probability.

These same records also appear under a second study, on yellow fever vaccine responses in identical twins. From that second work: Twins showed a vaccine T cell response that reportedly seemed partly convergent, partly personalized.

The chain combines TRBV15 with TRBJ2-1; 7 bases are shared with TRBD1. Sequenced material: memory (CD45RO+) T cells sorted from blood. This receptor was obtained from a woman younger than 30 in good health. The CDR3 is CATSSSGTDYNEQFF. The CDR3 bases are TGTGCCACCAGCTCCTCCGGGACAGACTACAATGAGCAGTTCTTC.